This TCR beta chain was recorded in a study of T cell clonotyping in hematopoietic cell transplantation. Overall study findings and caveats: CD4 and CD8 repertoire contributions could not be separated without sorting. After transplant, recipient diversity fell while pathologically expanded clonotypes grew through day 180.

Assay used: immunoSEQ multiplex PCR; TCRdb lists only in-frame clones, some missing. Of under 9,500 clones listed, roughly 76% are singletons. Trimming removed 8 bases at V and 2 bases at J, with 15 bases between. CDR3 length: 14 amino acids. CDR1 is MDHEN, CDR2 SYDVKM, per germline. In the case of this clone: The antigen remains undetermined.

The source material was peripheral blood mononuclear cells, sampled 180 days after allogeneic stem cell transplant. The chain joins TRBV28 to TRBJ1-2; no clear D gene. This TCR derives from a female patient in her fifties who had an allogeneic stem cell transplant from an unrelated donor, so the T cells may come from the graft donor. Some clones in this sample may be carry-over from other donors' samples. The CDR3 DNA sequence: TGTGCCAGCGCCGGCCTCGGGGTGAACTATGGCTACACCTTC. Its translation: CASAGLGVNYGYTF.